The 23 T cell receptor beta chains listed next were all sequenced from one sample in a study of control samples from healthy donors and cancer patients. Libraries were prepared by immunoSEQ multiplex PCR; TCRdb keeps only in-frame clonotypes and omits some of them. In the table there are around 160,000 clones, 80% to 95% of which are singletons. What was sequenced was blood. The source is a man younger than 35 in good health.

This clone was seen only once. The chain is built from TRBV5-1 and TRBJ2-2, with 7 bases aligning to TRBD1. Trimming at V came to 4 bases and at J to 2 bases, leaving 8 bases not matched to a gene. The CDR3 runs 16 residues. Germline lookup yields CDR1 SGHRS and CDR2 YFSETQ. This chain's CDR3 is CASSVTGTANTGELFF. CDR3 in DNA: TGCGCCAGCAGCGTCACCGGGACAGCCAACACCGGGGAGCTGTTTTTT.

This clone was seen once. CDR3 nucleotides: TGTGCCAGCAGTTTTAGACAGCAGTTCTTC. Translation: CASSFRQQFF. The gene calls are TRBV28 and TRBJ2-1; D is unclear. Germline CDR1 MDHEN, CDR2 SYDVKM. V was cut by 3 bases and J by 11 bases, with 5 bases left in between. The CDR3 has 10 residues.

The chain combines TRBV3-1 (or the pseudogene TRBV3-2) with TRBJ2-3; 7 nucleotides line up with TRBD1. V trimming: 0 bases; J trimming: 3 bases; junction bases outside the gene matches: 9. The CDR3 is 17 residues long. CDR1 and CDR2 (germline): LGHDT, YNNKEL (reference sequence). DNA for the CDR3: TGTGCCAGCAGCCAAGATAAGGGAGAGGGGGCGACAGATACGCAGTATTTT. Residues: CASSQDKGEGATDTQYF.

The rearrangement joins TRBV30 to TRBJ1-2; weak D call: TRBD1 (5 bases). The V end was cut by 2 bases, the J end by 6 bases, with 13 bases between. Germline CDR1 and CDR2: GTSNPN and SVGIG (reference sequence). This CDR3 contains 13 residues. CDR3 in DNA: TGTGCCTGGAGTCAGGGCGCTCAGGATGGCTACACCTTC. Its translation: CAWSQGAQDGYTF.

V usage is TRBV5-1 and J usage is TRBJ2-7, with D maybe TRBD2 (5 bases). The V gene lost 0 bases and the J gene lost 6 bases, with 10 bases spanning the gap. Germline V lookup: CDR1 SGHRS, CDR2 YFSETQ. There are 13 residues in the CDR3. The CDR3 nucleotides are TGCGCCAGCAGCTTGGGGTCTAGCCGCGAGCAGTACTTC. It is translated as CASSLGSSREQYF.

The chain joins TRBV30 to TRBJ2-7; TRBD1 matches at 7 bases. The CDR3 length is 14 residues. The germline gives CDR1 GTSNPN, CDR2 SVGIG (reference sequence). Germline trimming cut 2 bases from V and 2 bases from J; bases unmatched to any gene: 6. The CDR3 bases are TGTGCCTGGAGTCCCAGGGGGTTCCCCTACGAGCAGTACTTC. Translation gives CAWSPRGFPYEQYF.

This chain joins TRBV14 and TRBJ2-1; D gene unclear. V shed 1 base and J shed 0 bases, with 7 bases lying between them. The CDR3 extends over 15 amino acids. The germline V gene encodes CDR1 SGHDN and CDR2 FVKESK. The CDR3 protein is CASSQVTNSYNEQFF. In nucleotides, the CDR3 is TGTGCCAGCAGCCAAGTCACGAACTCCTACAATGAGCAGTTCTTC. The variable domain in full, completed from reference TRBV14 and TRBJ2-1, reads EAGVTQFPSHSVIEKGQTVTLRCDPISGHDNLYWYRRVMGKEIKFLLHFVKESKQDESGMPNNRFLAERTGGTYSTLKVQPAELEDSGVYFCASSQVTNSYNEQFFGPGTRLTVL.

The table lists this clone with a count of one. V is TRBV7-8 and J is TRBJ1-4; 8 bases map to TRBD1. CDR1 is SGHVS, CDR2 FQNEAQ, per germline. V lost 3 bases, J lost 8 bases, and 8 bases stayed unmatched. CDR3 size: 15 residues. CDR3 nucleotide sequence: TGTGCCAGCAGCTTCTGGGACAGGCCGGGGGAAAAACTGTTTTTT. Protein sequence: CASSFWDRPGEKLFF.

J is TRBJ2-3 and V is TRBV29-1; D not resolved. This CDR3 contains 14 residues. The V gene's germline CDR1 is SQVTM and CDR2 ANQGSEA. Trimming pared 2 bases from V and 4 bases from J, leaving 13 bases between. CDR3 sequence: CSVEPRPAPDTQYF. The CDR3 region has the DNA TGCAGCGTTGAACCCCGCCCAGCCCCAGATACGCAGTATTTT.

V usage is TRBV11-2 and J usage is TRBJ2-5; maybe TRBD2 (6 bases). Trimming shortened V by 0 bases and J by 0 bases, and 17 bases separated the two germline ends. CDR1 is SGHAT, CDR2 FQNNGV, per germline. CDR3 size: 18 residues. The CDR3 DNA is TGTGCCAGCAGCTTAGAGGGACTCGGGGTGGGGTACCAAGAGACCCAGTACTTC. Translation gives CASSLEGLGVGYQETQYF.

The rearrangement joins TRBV6-1 to TRBJ1-2, with 7 bases aligning to TRBD1. Germline V lookup: CDR1 MNHNS, CDR2 SASEGT. Germline trimming cut 1 base from V and 7 bases from J; bases unmatched to any gene: 6. This CDR3 is built from 14 residues. The CDR3 here is CASSEVDRRVGYTF. CDR3 DNA: TGTGCCAGCAGTGAAGTGGACAGGCGGGTTGGCTACACCTTC.

CDR3 loop: CASSQDRVETQYF. The CDR3 bases are TGTGCCAGCAGCCAAGATAGGGTGGAGACCCAGTACTTC. The chain joins TRBV14 to TRBJ2-5; D gene uncertain. The CDR3 totals 13 residues. V lost 0 bases and J lost 5, with 7 bases in between. Per germline, CDR1 SGHDN and CDR2 FVKESK.

Concerning this clone itself: The same CDR3 also results from other DNA sequences found in this sample. V usage is TRBV6-6 and J usage is TRBJ2-1; D gene uncertain. Deletions cut 2 bases from V and 5 bases from J, with 10 bases between. Germline V gives CDR1 MNHNY, CDR2 SVGAGI (reference sequence). The CDR3 has 14 residues. In nucleotides, the CDR3 is TGTGCCAGCAGTTACCCCTCCGGCAACAATGAGCAGTTCTTC. This gives the protein CASSYPSGNNEQFF.

The chain combines TRBV4-1 with TRBJ1-2, with D possibly TRBD1 on 6 matching bases. V was clipped by 2 bases and J by 5 bases, with 18 bases between them. CDR1 is MGHRA, CDR2 YSYEKL, per germline. The CDR3 is 16 amino acids. This CDR3 is CASSQSGTPIPYGYTF. The CDR3 nucleotides are TGCGCCAGCAGCCAATCCGGGACACCAATACCGTATGGCTACACCTTC.

V is TRBV25-1 and J is TRBJ1-4; D is unresolved. CDR1 is MGHDK and CDR2 is SYGVNS in the germline V gene. V lost 3 bases and J 3 bases, leaving 11 bases between the germline ends. This CDR3 spans 15 amino acids. The chain's CDR3 is CASSDLREANEKLFF. The DNA of the CDR3 is TGTGCCAGCAGTGATTTAAGAGAGGCTAATGAAAAACTGTTTTTT.

The CDR3 reads CASGQGMVGETQYF. In nucleotides, the CDR3 is TGTGCCAGCGGACAGGGAATGGTCGGAGAGACCCAGTACTTC. The J gene is TRBJ2-5, the V gene TRBV27; 8 bases are a match to TRBD1. There are 14 residues in the CDR3. V dropped 8 bases and J dropped 4; count of bases not matched to a gene: 9. Germline loops: CDR1 MNHEY, CDR2 SMNVEV (reference sequence).

The count of this clone is one. The gene calls are TRBV18 and TRBJ2-7, with 8 bases aligning to TRBD2. With V trimmed by 3 bases and J by 6 bases, 10 bases remained unmatched. The CDR3 length is 15 residues. Germline-derived CDR1 and CDR2 are KGHSH and LQKENI. Written as DNA, the CDR3 is TGTGCCAGCTCACCGTCAACCAGCGGGAGTCGCGAGCAGTACTTC. This codes for CASSPSTSGSREQYF.

The chain is built from TRBV18 and TRBJ2-5; D may be TRBD2 (6 bases). Germline CDR1 and CDR2: KGHSH and LQKENI. With 3 bases removed from V and 2 bases from J, the gap between germline ends came to 13 bases. This CDR3 spans 15 amino acids. CDR3 amino acids: CASSPSLANQETQYF. The CDR3 bases are TGTGCCAGCTCACCTTCACTAGCAAATCAAGAGACCCAGTACTTC.

This clone has just a few counts. The chain links TRBV28 to TRBJ2-3; D may be TRBD2 (5 bases). The CDR3 extends over 15 amino acids. V shed 3 bases and J shed 4 bases, with 14 bases lying between them. In germline, CDR1 is MDHEN, CDR2 SYDVKM. CDR3 sequence: CASSLVGEGPDTQYF. In DNA form, the CDR3 reads TGTGCCAGCAGTTTGGTCGGGGAAGGGCCAGATACGCAGTATTTT. The variable domain in full, completed from reference TRBV28 and TRBJ2-3, reads DVKVTQSSRYLVKRTGEKVFLECVQDMDHENMFWYRQDPGLGLRLIYFSYDVKMKEKGDIPEGYSVSREKKERFSLILESASTNQTSMYLCASSLVGEGPDTQYFGPGTRLTVL.

The V and J genes are TRBV6-5 and TRBJ1-5; 7 bases align to TRBD1. Germline V gene data show CDR1 as MNHEY and CDR2 as SVGAGI. The CDR3 runs 15 residues. Trimming cost V 6 bases and J 3 bases; bases outside gene matches: 8. The CDR3 DNA is TGTGCCAGCAGCCGAAAGGGACAGAACAATCAGCCCCAGCATTTT. Protein product: CASSRKGQNNQPQHF.

This chain joins TRBV29-1 and TRBJ1-5, with TRBD1 matching over 9 bases. V trimming: 7 bases; J trimming: 4 bases; junction bases outside the gene matches: 8. CDR3 length: 14 amino acids. The germline V gene encodes CDR1 SQVTM and CDR2 ANQGSEA. The CDR3 reads CSASRGTGNQPQHF. CDR3 nucleotides: TGCAGCGCGTCCAGGGGGACAGGGAATCAGCCCCAGCATTTT.

The chain uses TRBV2 and TRBJ1-5; the D gene is possibly TRBD1 (6 bases). This CDR3 spans 15 amino acids. The germline V and J ends were trimmed by 3 bases and 4 bases, with 13 bases remaining between them. Germline assignment: CDR1 SNHLY and CDR2 FYNNEI. The CDR3 DNA reads as TGTGCCAGCAGTGAGGGGGCGGGGGGAAATCAGCCCCAGCATTTT. Amino acids: CASSEGAGGNQPQHF.

The chain links TRBV11-2 to TRBJ1-1, with 7 bases matching TRBD1. Per germline, CDR1 SGHAT and CDR2 FQNNGV. V shed 6 bases and J 5 bases; nucleotides not matched to a gene: 12. This CDR3 has 15 residues. The CDR3 coding sequence is TGTGCCAGCAGTAGATTGACAGGGAGGGATACTGAAGCTTTCTTT. Translated: CASSRLTGRDTEAFF.